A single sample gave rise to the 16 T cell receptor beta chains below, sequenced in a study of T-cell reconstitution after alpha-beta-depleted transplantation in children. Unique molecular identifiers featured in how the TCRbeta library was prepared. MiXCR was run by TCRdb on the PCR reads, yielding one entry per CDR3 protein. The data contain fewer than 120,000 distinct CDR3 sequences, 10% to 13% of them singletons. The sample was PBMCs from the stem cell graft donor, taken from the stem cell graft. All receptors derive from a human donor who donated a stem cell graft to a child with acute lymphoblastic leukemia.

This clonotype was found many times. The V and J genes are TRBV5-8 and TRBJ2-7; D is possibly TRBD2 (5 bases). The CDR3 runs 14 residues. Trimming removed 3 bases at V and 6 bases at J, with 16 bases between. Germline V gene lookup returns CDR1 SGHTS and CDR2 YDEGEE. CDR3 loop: CASSSRGSLPEQYF. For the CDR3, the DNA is TGTGCCAGCAGCTCGCGCGGGTCGCTCCCCGAGCAGTACTTC. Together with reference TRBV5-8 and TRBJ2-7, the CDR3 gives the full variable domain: EAGVTQSPTHLIKTRGQQATLRCSPISGHTSVYWYQQALGLGLQFLLWYDEGEERNRGNFPPRFSGRQFPNYSSELNVNALELEDSALYLCASSSRGSLPEQYFGPGTRLTVT.

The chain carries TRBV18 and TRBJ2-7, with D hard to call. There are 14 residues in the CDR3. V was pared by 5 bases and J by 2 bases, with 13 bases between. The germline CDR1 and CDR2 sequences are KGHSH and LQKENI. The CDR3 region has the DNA TGTGCCAGCTCAGAGGCGCCCGTGCCCTACGAGCAGTACTTC. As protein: CASSEAPVPYEQYF.

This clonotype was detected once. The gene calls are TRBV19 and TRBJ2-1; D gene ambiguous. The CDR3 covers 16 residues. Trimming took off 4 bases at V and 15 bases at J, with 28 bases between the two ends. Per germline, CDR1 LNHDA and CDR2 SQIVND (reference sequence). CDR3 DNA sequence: TGTGCCAGTAGTACCTGGGATTCGGGCCCCCCGGCCAAATGGTTCTTC. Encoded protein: CASSTWDSGPPAKWFF.

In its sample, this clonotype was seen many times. The CDR3 here is CSALTPGQVAYEQYF. Written as DNA, the CDR3 is TGCAGTGCTCTGACTCCGGGACAGGTTGCCTACGAGCAGTACTTC. The chain carries TRBV20-1 and TRBJ2-7, with 8 nucleotides matching TRBD1. Per the germline V gene, CDR1 is DFQATT and CDR2 is SNEGSKA (reference sequence). V was pared by 5 bases and J by 2 bases, with 11 bases of the junction left unmatched. The CDR3 covers 15 residues.

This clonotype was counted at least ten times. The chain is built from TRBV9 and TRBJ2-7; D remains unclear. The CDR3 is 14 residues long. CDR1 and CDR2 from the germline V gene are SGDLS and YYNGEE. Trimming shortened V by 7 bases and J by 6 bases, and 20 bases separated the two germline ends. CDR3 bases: TGTGCCAGCCGGTGGTTAGGACCCATCTGCGAGCAGTACTTC. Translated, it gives CASRWLGPICEQYF.

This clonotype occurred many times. CDR3 DNA sequence: TGTGCCAGCACCGCCCAGGGAAGAACTGAAGCTTTCTTT. Its protein product is CASTAQGRTEAFF. This chain joins TRBV7-9 and TRBJ1-1, with TRBD1 as a possible D gene (5 bases). This CDR3 has 13 amino acids. Trimming shortened V by 7 bases and J by 5 bases, and 14 bases separated the two germline ends. The germline gives CDR1 SEHNR, CDR2 FQNEAQ (reference sequence).

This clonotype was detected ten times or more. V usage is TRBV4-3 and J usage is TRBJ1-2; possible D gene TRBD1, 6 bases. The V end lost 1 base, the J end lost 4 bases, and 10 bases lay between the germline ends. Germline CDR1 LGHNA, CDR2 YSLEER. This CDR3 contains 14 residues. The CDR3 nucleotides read TGCGCCAGCAGCCAAGGGGACATAGGCTATGGCTACACCTTC. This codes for CASSQGDIGYGYTF.

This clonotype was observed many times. CDR3 region: CASSSIGLAGDEQFF. CDR3 DNA sequence: TGTGCCAGCAGTTCCATCGGACTAGCGGGGGATGAGCAGTTCTTC. The rearrangement uses TRBV6-5 and TRBJ2-1; 13 nucleotides match TRBD2. V lost 4 bases, J lost 8 bases, and 5 bases stayed unmatched. This CDR3 region has 15 residues. CDR1 and CDR2 from the germline V gene are MNHEY and SVGAGI.

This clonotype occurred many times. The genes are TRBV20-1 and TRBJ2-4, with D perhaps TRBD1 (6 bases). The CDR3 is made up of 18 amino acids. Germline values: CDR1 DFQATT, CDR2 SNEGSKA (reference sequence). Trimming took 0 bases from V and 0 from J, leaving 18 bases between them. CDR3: CSARDLAGDLLAKNIQYF. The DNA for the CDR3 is TGCAGTGCTAGAGATTTGGCAGGGGACCTACTAGCCAAAAACATTCAGTACTTC.

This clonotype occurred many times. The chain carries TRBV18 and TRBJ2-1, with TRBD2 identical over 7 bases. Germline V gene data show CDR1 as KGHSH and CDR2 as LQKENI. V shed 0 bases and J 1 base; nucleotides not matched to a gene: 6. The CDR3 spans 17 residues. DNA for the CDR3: TGTGCCAGCTCACCACCGGTAGCGGGCCTATCCTACAATGAGCAGTTCTTC. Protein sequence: CASSPPVAGLSYNEQFF.

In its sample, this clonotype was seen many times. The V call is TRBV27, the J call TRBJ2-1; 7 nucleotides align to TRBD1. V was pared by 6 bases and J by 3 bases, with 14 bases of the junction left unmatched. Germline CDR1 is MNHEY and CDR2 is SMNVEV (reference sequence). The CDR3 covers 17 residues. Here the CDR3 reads CASSPDRASRNYNEQFF. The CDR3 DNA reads TGTGCCAGCAGCCCCGACAGGGCCTCACGAAACTACAATGAGCAGTTCTTC.

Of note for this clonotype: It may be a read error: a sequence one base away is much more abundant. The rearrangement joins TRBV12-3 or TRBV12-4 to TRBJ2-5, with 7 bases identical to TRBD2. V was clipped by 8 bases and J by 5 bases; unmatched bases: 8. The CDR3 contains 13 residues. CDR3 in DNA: TGTGCCAGCGGGATCGGGAGGAAGGAGACCCAGTACTTC. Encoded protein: CASGIGRKETQYF.

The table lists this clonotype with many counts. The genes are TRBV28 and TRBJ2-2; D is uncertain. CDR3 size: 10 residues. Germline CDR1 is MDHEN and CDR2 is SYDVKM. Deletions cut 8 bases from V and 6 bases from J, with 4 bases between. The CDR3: CASQSGELFF. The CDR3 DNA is TGTGCCAGCCAATCCGGGGAGCTGTTTTTT.

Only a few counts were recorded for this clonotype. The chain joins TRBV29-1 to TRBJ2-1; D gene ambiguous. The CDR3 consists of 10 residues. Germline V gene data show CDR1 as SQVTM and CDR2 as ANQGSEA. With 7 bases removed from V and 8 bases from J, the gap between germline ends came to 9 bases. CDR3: CSGRNDEQFF. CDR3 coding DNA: TGCAGCGGTCGGAACGATGAGCAGTTCTTC.

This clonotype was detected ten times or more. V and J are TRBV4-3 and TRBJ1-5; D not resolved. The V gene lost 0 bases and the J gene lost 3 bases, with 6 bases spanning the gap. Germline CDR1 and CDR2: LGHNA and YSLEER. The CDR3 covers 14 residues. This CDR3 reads CASSQDAVNQPQHF. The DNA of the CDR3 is TGCGCCAGCAGCCAAGATGCAGTCAATCAGCCCCAGCATTTT.

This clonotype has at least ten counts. In DNA form, the CDR3 reads TGTGCCAGCAGCTTATTGACTGGTACGAACACTGAAGCTTTCTTT. The encoded protein is CASSLLTGTNTEAFF. This rearrangement joins TRBV7-9 to TRBJ1-1, with no clear D. The germline V and J ends were trimmed by 2 bases and 1 base, with 11 bases remaining between them. Germline V gives CDR1 SEHNR, CDR2 FQNEAQ (reference sequence). This CDR3 spans 15 amino acids.